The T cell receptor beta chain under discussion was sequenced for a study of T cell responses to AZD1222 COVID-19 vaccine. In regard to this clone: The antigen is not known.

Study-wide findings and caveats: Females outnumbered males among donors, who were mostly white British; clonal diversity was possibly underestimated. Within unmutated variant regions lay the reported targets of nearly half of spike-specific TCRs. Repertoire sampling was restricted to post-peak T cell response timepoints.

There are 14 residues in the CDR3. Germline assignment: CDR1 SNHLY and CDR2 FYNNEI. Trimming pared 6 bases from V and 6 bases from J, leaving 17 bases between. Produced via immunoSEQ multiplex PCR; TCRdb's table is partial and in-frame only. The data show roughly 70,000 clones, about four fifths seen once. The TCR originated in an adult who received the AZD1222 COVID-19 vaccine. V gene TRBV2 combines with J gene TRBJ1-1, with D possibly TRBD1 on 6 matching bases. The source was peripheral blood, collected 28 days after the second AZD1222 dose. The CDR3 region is CASSVGQRRAEAFF. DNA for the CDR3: TGTGCCAGCAGCGTCGGACAGCGCCGCGCTGAAGCTTTCTTT.